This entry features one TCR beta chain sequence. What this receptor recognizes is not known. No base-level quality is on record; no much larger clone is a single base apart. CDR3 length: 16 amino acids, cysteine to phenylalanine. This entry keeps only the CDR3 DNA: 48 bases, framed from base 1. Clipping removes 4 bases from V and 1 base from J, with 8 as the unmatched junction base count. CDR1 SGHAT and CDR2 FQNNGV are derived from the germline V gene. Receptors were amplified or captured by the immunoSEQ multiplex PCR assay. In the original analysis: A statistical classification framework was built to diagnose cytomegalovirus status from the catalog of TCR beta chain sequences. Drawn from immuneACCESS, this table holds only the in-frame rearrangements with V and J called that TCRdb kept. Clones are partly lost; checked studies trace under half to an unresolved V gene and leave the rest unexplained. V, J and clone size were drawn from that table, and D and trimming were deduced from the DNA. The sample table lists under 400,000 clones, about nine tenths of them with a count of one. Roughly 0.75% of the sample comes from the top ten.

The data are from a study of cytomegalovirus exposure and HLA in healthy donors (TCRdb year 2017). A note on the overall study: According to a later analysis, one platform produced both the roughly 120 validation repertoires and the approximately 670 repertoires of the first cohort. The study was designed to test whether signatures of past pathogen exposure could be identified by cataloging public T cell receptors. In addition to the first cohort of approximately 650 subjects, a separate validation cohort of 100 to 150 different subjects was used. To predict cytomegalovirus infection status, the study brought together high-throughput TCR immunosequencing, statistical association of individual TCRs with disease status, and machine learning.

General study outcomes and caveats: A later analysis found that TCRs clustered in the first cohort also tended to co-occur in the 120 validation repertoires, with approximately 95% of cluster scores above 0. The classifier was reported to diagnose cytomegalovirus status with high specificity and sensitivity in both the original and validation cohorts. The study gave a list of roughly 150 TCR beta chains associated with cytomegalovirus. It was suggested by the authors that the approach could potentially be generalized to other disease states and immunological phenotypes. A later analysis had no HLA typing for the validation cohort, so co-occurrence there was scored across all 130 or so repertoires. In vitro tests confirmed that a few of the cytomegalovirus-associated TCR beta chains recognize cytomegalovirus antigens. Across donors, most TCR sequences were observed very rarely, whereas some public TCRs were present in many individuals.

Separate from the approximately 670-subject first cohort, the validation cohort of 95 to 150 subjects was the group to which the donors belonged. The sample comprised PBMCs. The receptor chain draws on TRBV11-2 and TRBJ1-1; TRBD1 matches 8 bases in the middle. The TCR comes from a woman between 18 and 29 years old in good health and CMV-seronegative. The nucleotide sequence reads TGTGCCAGCAGCTCTACACAGGGGGGTGGGAACACTGAAGCTTTCTTT. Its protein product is CASSSTQGGGNTEAFF.